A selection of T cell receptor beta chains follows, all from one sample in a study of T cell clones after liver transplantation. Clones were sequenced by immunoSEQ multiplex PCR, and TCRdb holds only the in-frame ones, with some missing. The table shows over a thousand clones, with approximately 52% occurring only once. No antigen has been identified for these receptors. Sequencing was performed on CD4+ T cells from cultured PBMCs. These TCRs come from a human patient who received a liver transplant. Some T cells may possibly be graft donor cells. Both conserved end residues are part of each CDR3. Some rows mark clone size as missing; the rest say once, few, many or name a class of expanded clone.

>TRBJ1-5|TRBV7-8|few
CASSLAPPGSNQPQHF
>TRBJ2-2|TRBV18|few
CASSPPTGGNTGELFF
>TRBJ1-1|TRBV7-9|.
CASTQGAFTEAFF
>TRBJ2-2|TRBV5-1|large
CASSLGTGGVTGELFF
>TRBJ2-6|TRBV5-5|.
CASLARVSQSRANVLTF
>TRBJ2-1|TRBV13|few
CASSLGDYSYNEQFF
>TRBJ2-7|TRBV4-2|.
CASRLQGVDEQYF
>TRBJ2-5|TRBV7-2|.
CASSPLGGNPLETQYF
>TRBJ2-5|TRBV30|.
CASSTGYQETQYF
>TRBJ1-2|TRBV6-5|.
CASSYSKGLINYGYTF
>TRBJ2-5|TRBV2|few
CASSLDSFEDPQYF
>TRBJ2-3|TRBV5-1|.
CASSLGVSGSTDTQYF
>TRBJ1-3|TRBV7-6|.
CARVYSGNTIYF
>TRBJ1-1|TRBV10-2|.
CASSESSFGFNTEAFF
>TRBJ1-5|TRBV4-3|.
CASSQDTTGNQPQHF
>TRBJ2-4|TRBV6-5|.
CASSRDRVWYF
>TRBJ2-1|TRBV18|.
CASSPLGRGQYNEQFF
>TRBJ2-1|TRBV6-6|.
CASSRQVDNEQFF
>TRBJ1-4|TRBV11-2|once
CASSPGMGISNEKLFF
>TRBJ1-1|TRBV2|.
CASNQNVGLGAFF
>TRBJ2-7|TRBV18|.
CASSPPLSYEQYF
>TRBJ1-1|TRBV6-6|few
CASSYARGQGSEAFF
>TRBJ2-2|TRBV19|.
CASSISAGGSTGELFF
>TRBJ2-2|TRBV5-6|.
CASSSVGGPASGELFF
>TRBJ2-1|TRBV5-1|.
CASSSLGGSLGQSSYNEQFF
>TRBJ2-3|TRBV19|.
CASRISGDTQYF
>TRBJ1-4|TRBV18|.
CASSSLYRGRREKLFF
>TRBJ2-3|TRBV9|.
CASSVVGIAADTQYF
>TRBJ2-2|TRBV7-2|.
CASRRTGSTTGELFF
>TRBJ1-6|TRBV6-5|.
CASSYRGAGSPLHF
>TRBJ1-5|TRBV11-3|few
CASRAPQPQHF
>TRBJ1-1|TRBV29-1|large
CSVKGQGVSEAFF
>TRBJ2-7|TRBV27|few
CASSSVPGLGREQYF
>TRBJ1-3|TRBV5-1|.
CASSLDSASGNTIYF
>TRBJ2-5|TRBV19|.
CASSIFDREETQYF
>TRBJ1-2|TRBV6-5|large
CASKLSTVSYGYTF
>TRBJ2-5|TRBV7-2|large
CASSLTSGGAGETQYF